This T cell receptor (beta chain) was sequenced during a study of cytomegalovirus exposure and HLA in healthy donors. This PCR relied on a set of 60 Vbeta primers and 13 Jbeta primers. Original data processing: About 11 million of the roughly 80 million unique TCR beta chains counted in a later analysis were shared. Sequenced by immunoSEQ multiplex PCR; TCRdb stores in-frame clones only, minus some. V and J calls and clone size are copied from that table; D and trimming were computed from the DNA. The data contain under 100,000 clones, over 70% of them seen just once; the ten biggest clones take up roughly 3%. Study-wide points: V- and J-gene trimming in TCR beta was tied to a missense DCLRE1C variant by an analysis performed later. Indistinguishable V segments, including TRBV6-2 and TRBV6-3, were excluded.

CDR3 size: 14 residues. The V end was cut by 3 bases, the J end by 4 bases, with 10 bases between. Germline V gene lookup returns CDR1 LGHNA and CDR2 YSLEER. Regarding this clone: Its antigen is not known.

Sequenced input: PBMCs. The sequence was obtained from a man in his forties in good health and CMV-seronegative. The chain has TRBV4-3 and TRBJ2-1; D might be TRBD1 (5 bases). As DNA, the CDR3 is TGCGCCAGCAGCCAGTTCGACAGTTACAATGAGCAGTTCTTC. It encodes CASSQFDSYNEQFF.